These 18 T cell receptor beta chains were sequenced from one sample in a study of cytomegalovirus exposure and HLA in healthy donors. With 60 Vbeta and 13 Jbeta primers, the PCR was carried out. The protocol was immunoSEQ multiplex PCR, while the TCRdb copy is restricted to in-frame clones and leaves out a portion. There are 100,000 to 150,000 clones in the sample; 10% to 13% occur only once, and 4.5% to 5% lies in the top ten. The sequencing input was PBMCs. The receptors shown here come from a woman under 30 in good health and CMV-seropositive.

V gene TRBV6-5 combines with J gene TRBJ1-2; 7 nucleotides line up with TRBD1. The CDR3 has 15 amino acids. With 5 bases clipped from V and 2 bases from J, the junction kept 8 bases outside the gene matches. Germline lookup yields CDR1 MNHEY and CDR2 SVGAGI. The CDR3, as DNA: TGTGCCAGCAGTCTCGCAGGGGGAGCAAACTATGGCTACACCTTC. It codes for CASSLAGGANYGYTF.

V is TRBV2 and J is TRBJ2-4, with 12 bases that match TRBD2. Per germline, CDR1 SNHLY and CDR2 FYNNEI. This CDR3 has 17 amino acids. V was pared by 1 base and J by 8 bases, with 9 bases of the junction left unmatched. CDR3 nucleotide sequence: TGTGCCAGCAGTGAAGAGGGTCTAGCGGGAGGGCTGGACATTCAGTACTTC. The encoded protein is CASSEEGLAGGLDIQYF.

This clone was seen a few times. This chain connects TRBV6-5 to TRBJ1-1, with a weak D call TRBD1 (5 bases). Between the trimmed V and J ends, which lost 3 bases and 12 bases, there was a span of 17 bases. CDR3 size: 13 residues. CDR1 is MNHEY, CDR2 SVGAGI, per germline. CDR3 protein: CASSYYRTTEPFF. In nucleotides, the CDR3 is TGTGCCAGCAGTTATTACAGGACTACTGAGCCTTTCTTT.

The chain carries TRBV28 and TRBJ1-1; no definite D call. The CDR3 is 12 amino acids. The V gene lost 0 bases and the J gene lost 7 bases, with 6 bases spanning the gap. Germline V gene data show CDR1 as MDHEN and CDR2 as SYDVKM. The CDR3 protein is CASSLWTGEAFF. CDR3 DNA sequence: TGTGCCAGCAGTTTATGGACGGGTGAAGCTTTCTTT.

This clone was detected a few times. J is TRBJ1-4 and V is TRBV25-1; D is perhaps TRBD1 (6 bases). Trimming left V 3 bases short and J 5 bases short, with 10 bases between. The CDR3 is made up of 14 amino acids. CDR1 and CDR2 (germline): MGHDK, SYGVNS. The CDR3 DNA sequence: TGTGCCAGCAGTGATGGCACAGGGAATGAAAAACTGTTTTTT. Translating gives CASSDGTGNEKLFF.

J is TRBJ2-7 and V is TRBV5-6; 10 bases line up with TRBD2. The length of the CDR3 is 15 residues. V gave up 2 bases and J gave up 4 bases; unmatched junction bases: 6. The germline gives CDR1 SGHDT, CDR2 YYEEEE. The CDR3 region has the DNA TGTGCCAGCAGCTTAGGGGCTAGCGGGAGTTACGAGCAGTACTTC. Its translation: CASSLGASGSYEQYF.

This clone appeared a few times. The gene calls are TRBV27 and TRBJ2-5; TRBD2 agrees at 10 bases. CDR3 length: 19 amino acids. V shed 11 bases and J 3 bases; nucleotides not matched to a gene: 24. Germline V gives CDR1 MNHEY, CDR2 SMNVEV (reference sequence). DNA for the CDR3: TGTGCCGGACGAGGGACTAGCGATCTCGAACCCCAAGGGAAAGAGACCCAGTACTTC. It translates to CAGRGTSDLEPQGKETQYF.

This clone was seen a few times. This chain joins TRBV6-5 and TRBJ2-7; 9 bases are a match to TRBD2. With 6 bases clipped from V and 2 bases from J, the junction kept 5 bases outside the gene matches. CDR1 is MNHEY, CDR2 SVGAGI, per germline. The CDR3 extends over 14 amino acids. The CDR3 spells CASRESGRPYEQYF. The DNA for the CDR3 is TGTGCCAGCAGAGAAAGCGGGAGGCCCTACGAGCAGTACTTC.

This clone was detected a few times. The CDR3 loop is CATSREAGGPDTQYF. CDR3 DNA sequence: TGTGCCACCAGCAGAGAAGCGGGAGGGCCAGATACGCAGTATTTT. The chain recombines TRBV15 with TRBJ2-3; 10 bases align to TRBD2. J was trimmed by 4 bases and V by 0 bases; bases with no gene match: 1. This CDR3 comprises 15 residues. Germline CDR1 LNHNV, CDR2 YYDKDF (reference sequence).

This clone showed up just a few times. The CDR3 does not end in the conserved phenylalanine or tryptophan, so this is likely a read error. The chain recombines TRBV4-1 with TRBJ1-5; D remains ambiguous. V lost 0 bases and J 4 bases, leaving 16 bases between the germline ends. Germline V CDR1 and CDR2: MGHRA, YSYEKL. This CDR3 contains 17 residues. The DNA of the CDR3 is TGCGCCAGCAGCCAAGACTGGCTCGTTGAGGGAAATCAGCCCCAGCATGTT. It encodes CASSQDWLVEGNQPQHV.

The J gene is TRBJ2-3, the V gene TRBV5-1; 10 nucleotides match TRBD2. The CDR3 covers 16 residues. The V and J ends lost 4 bases and 3 bases, in that order; junction bases with no gene match: 8. Germline V gene data show CDR1 as SGHRS and CDR2 as YFSETQ. CDR3 protein: CASSLRTSGVTDTQYF. The CDR3 DNA reads as TGCGCCAGCAGCCTTCGGACTAGCGGAGTGACAGATACGCAGTATTTT.

V is TRBV28 and J is TRBJ2-7, with 8 nucleotides matching TRBD1. CDR1 MDHEN and CDR2 SYDVKM come from the germline V gene. With V trimmed by 6 bases and J by 2 bases, 9 bases remained unmatched. The CDR3 spans 15 residues. DNA of the CDR3: TGTGCCAGCAGACCCGGGACAGGCTCAACCTACGAGCAGTACTTC. Translating it yields CASRPGTGSTYEQYF. Using reference TRBV28 and TRBJ2-7 for the parts outside the CDR3, the full variable domain is DVKVTQSSRYLVKRTGEKVFLECVQDMDHENMFWYRQDPGLGLRLIYFSYDVKMKEKGDIPEGYSVSREKKERFSLILESASTNQTSMYLCASRPGTGSTYEQYFGPGTRLTVT.

This clone was recorded only once. The chain links TRBV5-1 to TRBJ2-1; 9 positions agree with TRBD2. The ends lost 1 base at V and 3 bases at J; junction bases unmatched: 5. Germline V lookup: CDR1 SGHRS, CDR2 YFSETQ. The CDR3 is 16 amino acids. CDR3 amino acids: CASSLTASGVYNEQFF. DNA of the CDR3: TGCGCCAGCAGCTTGACGGCTAGCGGGGTCTACAATGAGCAGTTCTTC.

This clone occurred a few times. The gene calls are TRBV7-8 and TRBJ1-5; D is undetermined. The germline V gene has CDR1 SGHVS and CDR2 FQNEAQ. CDR3 length: 16 residues. The V gene lost 1 base and the J gene lost 2 bases, with 12 bases spanning the gap. The CDR3: CASSLVRYRGNQPQHF. The CDR3 DNA is TGTGCCAGCAGCTTAGTCCGCTATCGCGGCAATCAGCCCCAGCATTTT.

The chain joins TRBV29-1 to TRBJ2-2, with TRBD2 matching over 12 bases. V trimming: 7 bases; J trimming: 5 bases; junction bases outside the gene matches: 11. CDR1 and CDR2 (germline): SQVTM, ANQGSEA. This CDR3 region has 16 residues. The CDR3 loop reads CSGGSSGRAGTGELFF. The CDR3 bases are TGCAGCGGGGGTTCTAGCGGGAGGGCCGGGACCGGGGAGCTGTTTTTT.

V and J are TRBV5-6 and TRBJ2-2; 7 bases are a match to TRBD1. J gave up 4 bases and V 2 bases, and 8 bases lay outside the gene matches. The CDR3 extends over 16 amino acids. Germline lookup yields CDR1 SGHDT and CDR2 YYEEEE. The CDR3 is CASSLFRGIGTGELFF. CDR3 nucleotide sequence: TGTGCCAGCAGCTTATTCAGGGGGATCGGCACCGGGGAGCTGTTTTTT.

The sample holds a few counts of this clone. V usage is TRBV4-1 and J usage is TRBJ2-7, with D possibly matching TRBD2 (6 bases). CDR3 length equals 14 residues. V lost 4 bases to trimming and J lost 2 bases, with 12 bases between them. CDR1 and CDR2 from the germline V gene are MGHRA and YSYEKL. In DNA, the CDR3 is TGCGCCAGCAGCCCCGCCGGGGGAGCCTACGAGCAGTACTTC. It is translated as CASSPAGGAYEQYF.

This clone showed up just a few times. The rearrangement uses TRBV5-1 and TRBJ2-3; 10 nucleotides line up with TRBD2. V was pared by 0 bases and J by 2 bases, with 3 bases of the junction left unmatched. CDR3 size: 16 residues. Germline V gene lookup returns CDR1 SGHRS and CDR2 YFSETQ. Here the CDR3 reads CASSLVAGGTTDTQYF. CDR3 nucleotide sequence: TGCGCCAGCAGCTTGGTAGCGGGAGGCACCACAGATACGCAGTATTTT.